This T cell receptor beta chain was captured by sequencing in a study of shared clonotypes between healthy human individuals. Study-level background: Each donor contributed plates that comprised three CD4 naive, three CD4 memory, two CD8 naive and one CD8 memory.

Assay execution took place at the deep level. Clones were sequenced by immunoSEQ multiplex PCR, and TCRdb holds only the in-frame ones, with some missing. The sample shows under 850,000 clones, roughly 72% of them seen only once. Germline CDR1 is KGHSH and CDR2 is LQKENI. This CDR3 has 14 amino acids. Trimming took 3 bases from V and 1 from J, leaving 9 bases between them. The gene calls are TRBV18 and TRBJ1-1; D unresolved. Sequencing was performed on memory CD4+ T cells sorted from blood. This sample's subset: CD45RA-negative fraction. The clonotype was recovered from a woman in her thirties in good health. The CDR3 reads CASSPAMGNTEAFF. CDR3 in DNA: TGTGCCAGCTCACCGGCAATGGGGAACACTGAAGCTTTCTTT.